The T cell receptor beta chain described here comes from a study of blood T cell repertoires in COVID-19. CDR3 size: 13 residues. The V and J ends lost 6 bases and 4 bases respectively, with 12 bases between them. Per germline, CDR1 LGHNT and CDR2 FRNRAP. This clone is a singleton in its sample. Generated by immunoSEQ multiplex PCR, the TCRdb table keeps only in-frame clones and is missing some. The sample consists of roughly 200,000 clones, around nine tenths of them appearing once. Sequenced input: peripheral blood. V is TRBV12-5 and J is TRBJ1-1; the D is unclear. The source is a man between 18 and 35 years old with active or convalescent COVID-19. CDR3 in DNA: TGTGCTAGTGGCCCGAGACTAGGCACTGAAGCTTTCTTT. This gives the protein CASGPRLGTEAFF. The variable domain in full, completed from reference TRBV12-5 and TRBJ1-1, reads DARVTQTPRHKVTEMGQEVTMRCQPILGHNTVFWYRQTMMQGLELLAYFRNRAPLDDSGMPKDRFSAEMPDATLATLKIQPSEPRDSAVYFCASGPRLGTEAFFGQGTRLTVV.